These T cell receptor beta chains were read from a single sample in a study of cytomegalovirus exposure and HLA in healthy donors. The assay was immunoSEQ multiplex PCR, and TCRdb's table has in-frame clones only and misses some. The profile shows approximately 110,000 clones, roughly 80% of them singletons. Sequenced material: PBMCs. Every receptor here comes from a woman aged 25 to 39 in good health and CMV-seropositive. Both conserved end residues are part of each CDR3. D genes are given only for firm matches. Size tells how often a clone was seen (once, few, many) or the class of an expanded clone, and some rows leave it out.

j_gene: TRBJ1-4; v_gene: TRBV6-1; d_gene: TRBD1; abundance: .; CDR3nt: TGTGCCAGCAGTGTACAGGGGGCTCCTAATGAAAAACTGTTTTTT; CDR3aa: CASSVQGAPNEKLFF
j_gene: TRBJ1-1; v_gene: TRBV7-9; d_gene: TRBD1; abundance: .; CDR3nt: TGTGCCAGCAGCGCGTACAGGGGAAACATGAACACTGAAGCTTTCTTT; CDR3aa: CASSAYRGNMNTEAFF
j_gene: TRBJ2-5; v_gene: TRBV10-3; d_gene: TRBD1; abundance: .; CDR3nt: TGTGCCATCAAAAACCCGGGACAGGGTAGAGAGACCCAGTACTTC; CDR3aa: CAIKNPGQGRETQYF
j_gene: TRBJ2-1; v_gene: TRBV6-1; d_gene: TRBD2; abundance: once; CDR3nt: TGTGCCAGCACCACCCTAGCGGGAACTAATGAGCAGTTCTTC; CDR3aa: CASTTLAGTNEQFF
j_gene: TRBJ1-4; v_gene: TRBV4-1; d_gene: .; abundance: .; CDR3nt: TGCGCCAGCAGCCAAGATCTCGGTCGAGAAAAACTGTTTTTT; CDR3aa: CASSQDLGREKLFF
j_gene: TRBJ1-2; v_gene: TRBV7-9; d_gene: TRBD1; abundance: .; CDR3nt: TGTGCCAGCAGCCCGCAGACAGGGGGCTTCGATGGCTACACCTTC; CDR3aa: CASSPQTGGFDGYTF
j_gene: TRBJ2-7; v_gene: TRBV19; d_gene: TRBD2; abundance: .; CDR3nt: TGTGCCAGTAGTCCCCACGAGGGCCTAGCGGAGAGCTCCTACGAGCAGTACTTC; CDR3aa: CASSPHEGLAESSYEQYF
j_gene: TRBJ1-2; v_gene: TRBV10-3; d_gene: TRBD1; abundance: .; CDR3nt: TGTGCCATCGGTAGGCAGGGGGCTTTGTATGGCTACACCTTC; CDR3aa: CAIGRQGALYGYTF
j_gene: TRBJ1-1; v_gene: TRBV5-1; d_gene: .; abundance: .; CDR3nt: TGCGCCAGCAGCTTGGAAGGAGGGGTTAGTGTCACTGAAGCTTTCTTT; CDR3aa: CASSLEGGVSVTEAFF
j_gene: TRBJ2-1; v_gene: TRBV5-1; d_gene: TRBD2; abundance: .; CDR3nt: TGCGCCAGCAGCTTGGATCCTAGCGGGGGGAGGAATGAGCAGTTCTTC; CDR3aa: CASSLDPSGGRNEQFF
j_gene: TRBJ1-1; v_gene: TRBV6-6; d_gene: TRBD1; abundance: .; CDR3nt: TGTGCCAGCAGACCCGGGACAGGGGGCTTGAACACTGAAGCTTTCTTT; CDR3aa: CASRPGTGGLNTEAFF
j_gene: TRBJ1-2; v_gene: TRBV6-1; d_gene: TRBD1; abundance: .; CDR3nt: TGTGCCAGCAGTTGGGGACAGACGAACTATGGCTACACCTTC; CDR3aa: CASSWGQTNYGYTF
j_gene: TRBJ2-3; v_gene: TRBV27; d_gene: TRBD2; abundance: .; CDR3nt: TGTGCCAGCAGTCCTACACGGACTAGCGGCACAGATACGCAGTATTTT; CDR3aa: CASSPTRTSGTDTQYF
j_gene: TRBJ2-7; v_gene: TRBV5-1; d_gene: .; abundance: .; CDR3nt: TGCGCCAGCAGCCGAGCCGTGGACAGCCTCTACGAGCAGTACTTC; CDR3aa: CASSRAVDSLYEQYF
j_gene: TRBJ1-4; v_gene: TRBV13; d_gene: TRBD1; abundance: .; CDR3nt: TGTGCCAGCAGCCCACAGGGGGTGAGAGGGGTCAATGAAAAACTGTTTTTT; CDR3aa: CASSPQGVRGVNEKLFF
j_gene: TRBJ2-4; v_gene: TRBV19; d_gene: .; abundance: few; CDR3nt: TGTGCCAGTAGTATCCCCTCTGGTATGGGGGCTAAAAACATTCAGTACTTC; CDR3aa: CASSIPSGMGAKNIQYF
j_gene: TRBJ1-2; v_gene: TRBV4-2; d_gene: .; abundance: .; CDR3nt: TGTGCCAGCAGCCAAGGTCCGCAGGGGAATGGCTACACCTTC; CDR3aa: CASSQGPQGNGYTF
j_gene: TRBJ2-6; v_gene: TRBV25-1; d_gene: TRBD1; abundance: .; CDR3nt: TGTGCCAGCAGTGAATCAAAAAGGGGGCGCGCTGGGGCCAACGTCCTGACTTTC; CDR3aa: CASSESKRGRAGANVLTF
j_gene: TRBJ2-3; v_gene: TRBV18; d_gene: .; abundance: few; CDR3nt: TGTGCCAGCTCACGCGGGCCAGAGATGACAGGCCATACGCAGTATTTT; CDR3aa: CASSRGPEMTGHTQYF
j_gene: TRBJ2-5; v_gene: TRBV9; d_gene: TRBD2; abundance: few; CDR3nt: TGTGCCAGCAGCGTAGAGGGACTAGCGGATCAAGAGACCCAGTACTTC; CDR3aa: CASSVEGLADQETQYF
j_gene: TRBJ2-1; v_gene: TRBV7-9; d_gene: TRBD2; abundance: .; CDR3nt: TGTGCCAGCAGCTTAGGTGCACTAGCGGGAGCAAATGAGCAGTTCTTC; CDR3aa: CASSLGALAGANEQFF
j_gene: TRBJ2-7; v_gene: TRBV6-1; d_gene: .; abundance: once; CDR3nt: TGTGCCAGCAGTGATCTTGCGGGGATCTACTACGAGCAGTACTTC; CDR3aa: CASSDLAGIYYEQYF
j_gene: TRBJ1-1; v_gene: TRBV10-3; d_gene: TRBD1; abundance: .; CDR3nt: TGTGCCATCAGGGGGACAGAGAGCATGAACACTGAAGCTTTCTTT; CDR3aa: CAIRGTESMNTEAFF
j_gene: TRBJ2-6; v_gene: TRBV30; d_gene: TRBD1; abundance: .; CDR3nt: TGTGCCTGGACGGGACAGGATATCTCTGGGGCCAACGTCCTGACTTTC; CDR3aa: CAWTGQDISGANVLTF
j_gene: TRBJ2-7; v_gene: TRBV27; d_gene: TRBD2; abundance: .; CDR3nt: TGTGCCAGCAGTCTAGGGACTAGCGGGACCTACGAGCAGTACTTC; CDR3aa: CASSLGTSGTYEQYF
j_gene: TRBJ1-5; v_gene: TRBV6-1; d_gene: .; abundance: .; CDR3nt: TGTGCCAGCAAAGGGGTGTATAGCAATCAGCCCCAGCATTTT; CDR3aa: CASKGVYSNQPQHF
j_gene: TRBJ1-1; v_gene: TRBV10-3; d_gene: TRBD1; abundance: .; CDR3nt: TGTGCCACCGGGAACCGGGACAGAGAGAACACTGAAGCTTTCTTT; CDR3aa: CATGNRDRENTEAFF
j_gene: TRBJ2-2; v_gene: TRBV11-3; d_gene: TRBD1; abundance: .; CDR3nt: TGTGCCAGCAGCTCGACAGGGGTCGACGGGGAGCTGTTTTTT; CDR3aa: CASSSTGVDGELFF
j_gene: TRBJ2-1; v_gene: TRBV5-1; d_gene: TRBD2; abundance: .; CDR3nt: TGCGCCAGCAGCTACCCGGGACAGGCGGGACTAGCGGGAGACCTCCGGGTGGATGAGCAGTTCTTC; CDR3aa: CASSYPGQAGLAGDLRVDEQFF
j_gene: TRBJ1-2; v_gene: TRBV18; d_gene: .; abundance: .; CDR3nt: TGTGCCAGCTCACCATCTTCCGGGAACATCTATGGCTACACCTTC; CDR3aa: CASSPSSGNIYGYTF
j_gene: TRBJ2-1; v_gene: TRBV19; d_gene: .; abundance: .; CDR3nt: TGTGCCAGTAGTGCGACTATAAGCTCCTACAATGAGCAGTTCTTC; CDR3aa: CASSATISSYNEQFF
j_gene: TRBJ2-7; v_gene: TRBV6-5; d_gene: TRBD2; abundance: .; CDR3nt: TGTGCCAGCAGTTACGCGGGACTACAAACCTACGAGCAGTACTTC; CDR3aa: CASSYAGLQTYEQYF
j_gene: TRBJ1-5; v_gene: TRBV19; d_gene: .; abundance: .; CDR3nt: TGTGCCAGTAGTATAGACCCAGATCAGCCCCAGCATTTT; CDR3aa: CASSIDPDQPQHF
j_gene: TRBJ1-5; v_gene: TRBV7-7; d_gene: .; abundance: .; CDR3nt: TGTGCTAGCAGCTTAGTTGGAGGGAGACATCAGCCCCAGCATTTT; CDR3aa: CASSLVGGRHQPQHF
j_gene: TRBJ1-2; v_gene: TRBV5-1; d_gene: .; abundance: .; CDR3nt: TGCGCCAGCAGCTTGGTTCAGGGGAACTATGGCTACACCTTC; CDR3aa: CASSLVQGNYGYTF
j_gene: TRBJ2-2; v_gene: TRBV5-1; d_gene: TRBD1; abundance: .; CDR3nt: TGCGCCAGCAGCTGGGGACAGGGTAAAACCGGGGAGCTGTTTTTT; CDR3aa: CASSWGQGKTGELFF
j_gene: TRBJ2-6; v_gene: TRBV15; d_gene: TRBD1; abundance: once; CDR3nt: TGTGCCACCAGCTACCAGGACAGGGGTAAATTCTCTGGGGCCAACGTCCTGACTTTC; CDR3aa: CATSYQDRGKFSGANVLTF
j_gene: TRBJ2-5; v_gene: TRBV25-1; d_gene: TRBD1; abundance: .; CDR3nt: TGTGCCAGCCCTCAAGGGACAGGGCCGGGAGAGACCCAGTACTTC; CDR3aa: CASPQGTGPGETQYF
j_gene: TRBJ2-7; v_gene: TRBV21-1; d_gene: .; abundance: few; CDR3nt: TGTGCCAGCAGCCGCTCCCGGGACAGGGAAGGCGAGCAGTACTTC; CDR3aa: CASSRSRDREGEQYF
j_gene: TRBJ1-6; v_gene: TRBV5-1; d_gene: .; abundance: .; CDR3nt: TGCGCCAGCAGCTTAGAGGGAACGGCTAATTCACCCCTCCACTTT; CDR3aa: CASSLEGTANSPLHF
j_gene: TRBJ1-2; v_gene: TRBV7-8; d_gene: TRBD1; abundance: .; CDR3nt: TGTGCCAGCAGCTTAGAGGGGGCTCCTATCAACTATGGCTACACCTTC; CDR3aa: CASSLEGAPINYGYTF
j_gene: TRBJ2-7; v_gene: TRBV19; d_gene: .; abundance: .; CDR3nt: TGTGCCAGTAGTCAGGGTTACGAGCAGTACTTC; CDR3aa: CASSQGYEQYF
j_gene: TRBJ1-1; v_gene: TRBV2; d_gene: .; abundance: .; CDR3nt: TGTGCCAGCACATTAGGAGGGGGGGGTATGAACACTGAAGCTTTCTTT; CDR3aa: CASTLGGGGMNTEAFF
j_gene: TRBJ1-4; v_gene: TRBV5-4; d_gene: TRBD1; abundance: .; CDR3nt: TGTGCCAGCAGCTTACAGGGGGGAGCAACTAATGAAAAACTGTTTTTT; CDR3aa: CASSLQGGATNEKLFF
j_gene: TRBJ1-1; v_gene: TRBV7-8; d_gene: .; abundance: .; CDR3nt: TGTGCCAGCAGCTTACGGGACACCATGAACACTGAAGCTTTCTTT; CDR3aa: CASSLRDTMNTEAFF
j_gene: TRBJ2-2; v_gene: TRBV5-4; d_gene: TRBD2; abundance: once; CDR3nt: TGTGCCAGCAGCTTGACGGGGGGGAACACCGGGGAGCTGTTTTTT; CDR3aa: CASSLTGGNTGELFF